This T cell receptor beta chain was found in a study of blood T cell repertoires in COVID-19. Study-level background: Spain, Italy and the United States supplied samples that represented acute and convalescent COVID-19. PBMCs, B-cell-depleted T cells, or T cells provided the cDNA or gDNA that made up the material.

Authors' processing steps: Nucleated cell number was recorded as an estimate derived from reference gene primer amplification. Profiling relied on immunoSEQ multiplex PCR, and the TCRdb table lists in-frame clones only, not all of them. V and J calls and clone size are copied from that table; D and trimming were computed from the DNA. This table has 90,000 to 150,000 clones, roughly four fifths appearing once. This CDR3 is 16 amino acids long. V dropped 5 bases and J dropped 10; count of bases not matched to a gene: 14. From germline, CDR1 is SNHLY and CDR2 FYNNEI. The receptor's source is a human donor in a cohort sampled during active COVID-19. V and J are TRBV2 and TRBJ1-6; 7 bases match TRBD1. Specimen: peripheral blood. The DNA for the CDR3 is TGTGCCAGCAGTAATAGACTGGACAGGAGCGGGTCACCCCTCCACTTT. Amino acid sequence: CASSNRLDRSGSPLHF.